This TCR beta chain originates from a study of CD8+ T cells in alopecia areata. The treatment was: oral pan-JAK inhibitor, 5-10 mg twice daily. Following extraction, RNA underwent reverse transcription to cDNA, which served as the sequencing template. The repertoire was sequenced with immunoSEQ multiplex PCR; TCRdb's copy has only in-frame clones and lacks some. The data show about 270,000 clones, 60% seen once. The CDR3 is 11 residues long. The germline V gene has CDR1 SGHRS and CDR2 YFSETQ. V lost 6 bases to trimming and J lost 4 bases, with 7 bases between them. This clone came up once. The V and J genes are TRBV5-1 and TRBJ1-1; D unclear. The TCR comes from a human donor with alopecia areata. Sample: CD4+ T cells sorted from blood, taken around week 53, from a patient treated with tofacitinib. The CDR3 nucleotides are TGCGCCAGCACCTGGGGCACTGAAGCTTTCTTT. Its protein is CASTWGTEAFF.